Included here is one TCR beta chain sequence, with context. CD8+ and CD4+ T cells circulating in blood were sequenced for TCR beta. Negative isolation yielded the CD8+ and CD4+ T cells, while FACS enriched the TEMRA cells. This specimen belongs to a study of CD8 T cells in Susac syndrome. CDR3 length: 11 residues. With 0 bases removed from V and 14 bases from J, the gap between germline ends came to 11 bases. The V gene's germline CDR1 is DFQATT and CDR2 SNEGSKA (reference sequence). Random hexamers served to reverse transcribe about 0.45 to 1 ug RNA. Amplification of TCR beta CDR3 used immunoSEQ multiplex PCR across 54 Vbeta and 13 Jbeta. Using its own MiXCR run on the immunoSEQ multiplex PCR reads, TCRdb lists one record per CDR3 protein. Of some 300,000 distinct CDR3 sequences in the sample, 75% to 85% were seen once.

The receptor was isolated from a human donor with multiple sclerosis. Specimen: CD8+ T cells from PBMCs. This chain links TRBV20-1 with TRBJ2-4; maybe TRBD2 (6 bases). The CDR3 here is CSARDGTGEYF. In DNA form, the CDR3 reads TGCAGTGCTAGAGATGGGACGGGGGAGTACTTC.